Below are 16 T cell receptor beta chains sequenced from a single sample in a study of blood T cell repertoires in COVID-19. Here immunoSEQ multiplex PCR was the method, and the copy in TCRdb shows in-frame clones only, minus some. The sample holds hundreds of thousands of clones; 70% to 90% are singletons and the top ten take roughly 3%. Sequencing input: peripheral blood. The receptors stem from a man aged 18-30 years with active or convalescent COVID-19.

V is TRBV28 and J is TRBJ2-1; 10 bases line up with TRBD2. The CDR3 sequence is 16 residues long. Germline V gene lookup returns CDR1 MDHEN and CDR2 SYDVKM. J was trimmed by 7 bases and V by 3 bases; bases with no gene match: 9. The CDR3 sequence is CASSLPLAGAVNEQFF. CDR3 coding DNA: TGTGCCAGCAGTTTGCCCCTAGCGGGAGCCGTTAATGAGCAGTTCTTC.

The CDR3 protein is CASSLDSGATGELFF. The CDR3, as DNA: TGTGCCAGCAGCTTAGATAGCGGGGCGACCGGGGAGCTGTTTTTT. The rearrangement joins TRBV7-6 to TRBJ2-2; 8 nucleotides line up with TRBD2. The length of the CDR3 is 15 residues. Trimming cost V 1 base and J 5 bases; bases outside gene matches: 3. Germline CDR1 SGHVS, CDR2 FNYEAQ. Using reference TRBV7-6 and TRBJ2-2 for the parts outside the CDR3, the full variable domain is GAGVSQSPRYKVTKRGQDVALRCDPISGHVSLYWYRQALGQGPEFLTYFNYEAQQDKSGLPNDRFSAERPEGSISTLTIQRTEQRDSAMYRCASSLDSGATGELFFGEGSRLTVL.

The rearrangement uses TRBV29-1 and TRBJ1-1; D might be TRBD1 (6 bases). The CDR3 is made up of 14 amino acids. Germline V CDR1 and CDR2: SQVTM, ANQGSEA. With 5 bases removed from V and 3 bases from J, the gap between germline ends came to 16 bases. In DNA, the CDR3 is TGCAGCGTTCAAACAGGGAGGGCATACACTGAAGCTTTCTTT. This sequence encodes CSVQTGRAYTEAFF.

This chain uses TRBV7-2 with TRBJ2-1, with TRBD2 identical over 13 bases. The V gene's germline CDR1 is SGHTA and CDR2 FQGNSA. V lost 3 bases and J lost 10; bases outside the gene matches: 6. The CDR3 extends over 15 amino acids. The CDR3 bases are TGTGCCAGCAGCTTCCCTGGGACTAGCGGGATGGAGCAGTTCTTC. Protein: CASSFPGTSGMEQFF. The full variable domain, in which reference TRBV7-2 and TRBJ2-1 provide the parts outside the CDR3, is GAGVSQSPSNKVTEKGKDVELRCDPISGHTALYWYRQSLGQGLEFLIYFQGNSAPDKSGLPSDRFSAERTGGSVSTLTIQRTQQEDSAVYLCASSFPGTSGMEQFFGPGTRLTVL.

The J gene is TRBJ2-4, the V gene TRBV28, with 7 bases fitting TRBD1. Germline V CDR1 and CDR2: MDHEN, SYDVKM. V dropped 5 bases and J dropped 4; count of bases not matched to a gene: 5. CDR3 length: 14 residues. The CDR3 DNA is TGTGCCAGCAGTCAAGGGGGACAGAAAAACATTCAGTACTTC. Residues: CASSQGGQKNIQYF.

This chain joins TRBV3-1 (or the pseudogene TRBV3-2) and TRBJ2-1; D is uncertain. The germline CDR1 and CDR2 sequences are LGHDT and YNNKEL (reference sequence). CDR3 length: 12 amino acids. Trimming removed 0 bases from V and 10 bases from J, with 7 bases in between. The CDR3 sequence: CASSQEKLEQFF. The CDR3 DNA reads TGTGCCAGCAGCCAAGAGAAACTGGAGCAGTTCTTC.

CDR3 amino acids: CATSRDRGREIQETQYF. In DNA, the CDR3 is TGTGCCACCAGCAGAGATCGAGGGCGGGAGATCCAAGAGACCCAGTACTTC. This chain links TRBV15 with TRBJ2-5, with 7 nucleotides matching TRBD2. The CDR3 sequence is 17 residues long. Germline V gives CDR1 LNHNV, CDR2 YYDKDF (reference sequence). V shed 0 bases and J 1 base; nucleotides not matched to a gene: 8.

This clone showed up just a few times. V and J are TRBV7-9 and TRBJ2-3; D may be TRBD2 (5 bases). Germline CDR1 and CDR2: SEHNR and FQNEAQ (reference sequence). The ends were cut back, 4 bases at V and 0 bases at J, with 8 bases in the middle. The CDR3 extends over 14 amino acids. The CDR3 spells CASSWRVSTDTQYF. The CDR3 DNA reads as TGTGCCAGCAGCTGGCGGGTTAGCACAGATACGCAGTATTTT.

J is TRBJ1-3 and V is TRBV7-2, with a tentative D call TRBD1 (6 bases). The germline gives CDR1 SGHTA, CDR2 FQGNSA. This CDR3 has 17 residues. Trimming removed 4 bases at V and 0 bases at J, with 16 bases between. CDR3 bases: TGTGCCAGCAGCTCCGTGTCGACAGGCGTCTCTGGAAACACCATATATTTT. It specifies CASSSVSTGVSGNTIYF.

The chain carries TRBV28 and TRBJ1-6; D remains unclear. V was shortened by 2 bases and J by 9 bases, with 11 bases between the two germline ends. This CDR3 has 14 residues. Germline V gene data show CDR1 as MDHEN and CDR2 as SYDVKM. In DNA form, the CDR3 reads TGTGCCAGCAGTTTAGCACTTAGTTCTTCACCCCTCCACTTT. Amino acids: CASSLALSSSPLHF.

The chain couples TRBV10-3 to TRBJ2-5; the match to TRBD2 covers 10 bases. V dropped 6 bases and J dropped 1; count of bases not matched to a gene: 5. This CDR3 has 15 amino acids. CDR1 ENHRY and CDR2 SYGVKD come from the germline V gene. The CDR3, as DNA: TGTGCCATCAGAGCTAGCGGGAGTCTCCAAGAGACCCAGTACTTC. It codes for CAIRASGSLQETQYF.

The CDR3 nucleotides read TGTGCCAGCAGCTTGCAAGGGGCAGATCAGCCCCAGCATTTT. This encodes CASSLQGADQPQHF. The V gene is TRBV7-9, the J gene TRBJ1-5; D may be TRBD1 (5 bases). V lost 3 bases, J lost 5 bases, and 11 bases lay in between. CDR1 and CDR2 (germline): SEHNR, FQNEAQ (reference sequence). The CDR3 runs to 14 residues.

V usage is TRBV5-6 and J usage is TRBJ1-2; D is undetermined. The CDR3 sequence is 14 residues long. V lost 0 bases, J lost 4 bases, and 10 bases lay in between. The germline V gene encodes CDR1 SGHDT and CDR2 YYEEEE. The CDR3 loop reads CASSLGGQVYGYTF. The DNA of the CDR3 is TGTGCCAGCAGCTTGGGAGGGCAGGTCTATGGCTACACCTTC. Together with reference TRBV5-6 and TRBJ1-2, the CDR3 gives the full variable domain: DAGVTQSPTHLIKTRGQQVTLRCSPKSGHDTVSWYQQALGQGPQFIFQYYEEEERQRGNFPDRFSGHQFPNYSSELNVNALLLGDSALYLCASSLGGQVYGYTFGSGTRLTVV.

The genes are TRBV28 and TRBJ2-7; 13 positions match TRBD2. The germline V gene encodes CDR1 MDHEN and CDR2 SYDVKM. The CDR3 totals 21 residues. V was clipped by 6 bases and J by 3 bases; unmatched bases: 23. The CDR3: CASRSILKTGTSGKGYYEQYF. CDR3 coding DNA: TGTGCCAGCAGGAGCATCTTAAAGACCGGGACTAGCGGGAAGGGGTACTACGAGCAGTACTTC.

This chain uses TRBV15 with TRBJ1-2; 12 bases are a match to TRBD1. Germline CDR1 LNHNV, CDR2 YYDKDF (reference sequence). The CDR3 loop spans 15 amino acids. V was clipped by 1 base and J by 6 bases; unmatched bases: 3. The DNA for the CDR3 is TGTGCCACCAGCAGAGGAGGGGACAGGGGGCATGGCTACACCTTC. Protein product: CATSRGGDRGHGYTF.

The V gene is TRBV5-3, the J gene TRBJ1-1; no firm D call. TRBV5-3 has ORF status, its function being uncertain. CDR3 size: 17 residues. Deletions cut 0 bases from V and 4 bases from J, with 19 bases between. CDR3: CARSLVEGLVGGTEAFF. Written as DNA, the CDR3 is TGTGCCAGAAGCTTGGTAGAGGGCTTAGTTGGAGGCACTGAAGCTTTCTTT.